These 2 T cell receptor beta chains were sequenced from one sample in a study of brain T cells in children with intractable seizures. Stated time point: blood from clinic visit 5 months post-surgery; TSC patient then seizure free. Using immunoSEQ multiplex PCR, the repertoire was profiled, and TCRdb retains in-frame clones only, with some absent. The sample has about 340,000 clones; over 90% are singletons. Sequencing used peripheral blood, obtained 4 to 5 months after surgery. The receptors come from a boy in the first two years of life with tuberous sclerosis and intractable seizures.

The rearrangement joins TRBV19 to TRBJ2-3, with D possibly being TRBD1 (6 bases). This CDR3 is 15 amino acids long. Between the trimmed V and J ends, which lost 3 bases and 2 bases, there was a span of 12 bases. Germline loops: CDR1 LNHDA, CDR2 SQIVND (reference sequence). CDR3 sequence reads: CASSIGTTNTDTQYF. DNA of the CDR3: TGTGCCAGTAGTATCGGGACAACAAACACAGATACGCAGTATTTT.

The rearrangement uses TRBV5-6 and TRBJ2-1, with D perhaps assigned TRBD1 or TRBD2 (5 bases each). Germline CDR1 reads SGHDT; CDR2 reads YYEEEE. V was clipped by 4 bases and J by 8 bases, with 22 bases between them. This CDR3 region has 16 residues. For the CDR3, the DNA is TGTGCCAGCAGCCATACGGCGTGGGCGAGGGGTGATGAGCAGTTCTTC. Translating it yields CASSHTAWARGDEQFF.